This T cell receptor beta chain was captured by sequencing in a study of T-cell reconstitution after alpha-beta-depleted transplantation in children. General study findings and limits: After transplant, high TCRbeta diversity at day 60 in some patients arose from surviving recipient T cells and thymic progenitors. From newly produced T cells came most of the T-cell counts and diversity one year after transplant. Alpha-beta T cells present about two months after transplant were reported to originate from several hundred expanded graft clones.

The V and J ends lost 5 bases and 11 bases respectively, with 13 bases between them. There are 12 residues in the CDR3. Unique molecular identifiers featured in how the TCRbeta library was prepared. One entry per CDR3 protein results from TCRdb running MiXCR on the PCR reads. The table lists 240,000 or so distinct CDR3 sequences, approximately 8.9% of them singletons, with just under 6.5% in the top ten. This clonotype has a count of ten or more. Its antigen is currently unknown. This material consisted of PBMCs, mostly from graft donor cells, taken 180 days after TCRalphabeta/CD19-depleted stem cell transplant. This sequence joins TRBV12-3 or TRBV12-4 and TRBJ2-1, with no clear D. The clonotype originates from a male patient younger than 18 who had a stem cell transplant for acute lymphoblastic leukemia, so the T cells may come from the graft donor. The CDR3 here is CASSPPVPKQFF. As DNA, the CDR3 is TGTGCCAGCAGTCCTCCCGTGCCTAAGCAGTTCTTC.